The present T cell receptor (beta chain) was sequenced within a study of blood T cell repertoires in COVID-19. Study-level background: The cDNA or gDNA used as material had been derived from T cells, B-cell-depleted T cells, or PBMCs.

Per the authors' pipeline: Counts of nucleated cells, estimated from reference gene primer amplification, were obtained. Repertoires were generated with immunoSEQ multiplex PCR, while TCRdb's copy carries only in-frame clones and drops some. Clonal size and the V and J genes are those of that table, whereas D and trimming came from the DNA. Seen here are under 150,000 clones, about 79% observed once, and the top ten hold 4.5% to 5%. The receptor was isolated from an elderly woman with active or convalescent COVID-19. Sequenced input: peripheral blood.

The CDR3 DNA is TGTGCCAGCAGCGCAACTAGGACAGATACGCAGTATTTT. Protein: CASSATRTDTQYF. The V gene is TRBV12-3 or TRBV12-4, the J gene TRBJ2-3, with D possibly being TRBD2 (5 bases). Trimming took 6 bases from V and 3 from J, leaving 10 bases between them. There are 13 residues in the CDR3.